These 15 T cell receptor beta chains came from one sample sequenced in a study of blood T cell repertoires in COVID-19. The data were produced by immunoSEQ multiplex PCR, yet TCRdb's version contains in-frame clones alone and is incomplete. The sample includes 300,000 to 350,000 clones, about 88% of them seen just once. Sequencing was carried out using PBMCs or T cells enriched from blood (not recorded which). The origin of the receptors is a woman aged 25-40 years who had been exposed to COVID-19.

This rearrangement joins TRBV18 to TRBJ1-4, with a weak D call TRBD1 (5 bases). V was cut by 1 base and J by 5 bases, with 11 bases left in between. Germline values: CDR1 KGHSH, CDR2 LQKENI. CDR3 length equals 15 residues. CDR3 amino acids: CASSPRVRENEKLFF. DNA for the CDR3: TGTGCCAGCTCACCACGGGTCAGGGAAAATGAAAAACTGTTTTTT.

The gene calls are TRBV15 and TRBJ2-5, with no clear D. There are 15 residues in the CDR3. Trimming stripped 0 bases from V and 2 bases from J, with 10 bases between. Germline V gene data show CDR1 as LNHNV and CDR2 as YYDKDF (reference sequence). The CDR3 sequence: CATSRDRSGQETQYF. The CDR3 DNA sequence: TGTGCCACCAGCAGAGATCGTTCCGGGCAAGAGACCCAGTACTTC.

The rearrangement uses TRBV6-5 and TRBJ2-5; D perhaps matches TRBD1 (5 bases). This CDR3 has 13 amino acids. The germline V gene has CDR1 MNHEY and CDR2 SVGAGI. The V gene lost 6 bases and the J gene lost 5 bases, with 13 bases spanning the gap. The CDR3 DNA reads TGTGCCAGCAGCACAGGCGTGTGGGAGACCCAGTACTTC. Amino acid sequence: CASSTGVWETQYF.

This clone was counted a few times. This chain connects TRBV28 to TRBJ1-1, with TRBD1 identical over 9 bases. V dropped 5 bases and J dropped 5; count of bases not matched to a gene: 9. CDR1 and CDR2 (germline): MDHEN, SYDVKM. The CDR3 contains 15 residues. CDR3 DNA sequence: TGTGCCAGCAGTCCCCCGACAGGGGGTAATACTGAAGCTTTCTTT. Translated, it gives CASSPPTGGNTEAFF. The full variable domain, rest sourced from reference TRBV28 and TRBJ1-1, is DVKVTQSSRYLVKRTGEKVFLECVQDMDHENMFWYRQDPGLGLRLIYFSYDVKMKEKGDIPEGYSVSREKKERFSLILESASTNQTSMYLCASSPPTGGNTEAFFGQGTRLTVV.

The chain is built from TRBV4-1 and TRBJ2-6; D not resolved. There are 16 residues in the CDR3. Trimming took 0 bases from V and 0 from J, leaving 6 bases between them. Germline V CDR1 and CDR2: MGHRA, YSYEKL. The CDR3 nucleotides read TGCGCCAGCAGCCAAGAGAGGTTCTCTGGGGCCAACGTCCTGACTTTC. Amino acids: CASSQERFSGANVLTF.

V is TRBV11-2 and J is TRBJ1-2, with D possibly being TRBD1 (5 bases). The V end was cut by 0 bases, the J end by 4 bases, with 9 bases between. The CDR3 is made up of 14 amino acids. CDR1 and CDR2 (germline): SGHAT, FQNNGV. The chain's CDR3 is CASSLDRRGYGYTF. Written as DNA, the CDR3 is TGTGCCAGCAGCTTAGATCGGAGGGGCTATGGCTACACCTTC.

The DNA of the CDR3 is TGTGCCAGCAGCCCCGGGACTAGCGGCAACACAGATACGCAGTATTTT. Its translation: CASSPGTSGNTDTQYF. The J gene is TRBJ2-3, the V gene TRBV11-3; the match to TRBD2 covers 11 bases. This CDR3 is built from 16 residues. The V segment lost 5 bases and the J segment 2 bases; nucleotides outside the gene matches: 6. The germline CDR1 and CDR2 sequences are SGHNT and YENEEA.

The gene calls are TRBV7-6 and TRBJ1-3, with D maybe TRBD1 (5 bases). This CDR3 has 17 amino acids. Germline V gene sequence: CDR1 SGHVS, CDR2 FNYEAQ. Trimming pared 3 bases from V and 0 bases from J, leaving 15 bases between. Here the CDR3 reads CASSFSDTLFSGNTIYF. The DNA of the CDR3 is TGTGCCAGCAGCTTTTCGGACACGTTGTTCTCTGGAAACACCATATATTTT.

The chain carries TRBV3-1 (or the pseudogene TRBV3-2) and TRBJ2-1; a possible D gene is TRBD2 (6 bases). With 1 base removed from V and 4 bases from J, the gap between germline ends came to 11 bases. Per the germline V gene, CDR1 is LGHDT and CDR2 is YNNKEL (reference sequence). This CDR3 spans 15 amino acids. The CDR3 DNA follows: TGTGCCAGCAGCCAAGTCCGGGAGCGGTACAATGAGCAGTTCTTC. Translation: CASSQVRERYNEQFF.

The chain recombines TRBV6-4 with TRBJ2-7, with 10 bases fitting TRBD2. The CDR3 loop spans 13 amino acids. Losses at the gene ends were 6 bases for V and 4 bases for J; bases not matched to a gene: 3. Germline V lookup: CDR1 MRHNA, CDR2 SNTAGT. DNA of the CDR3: TGTGCCAGCAGCCAGCGGGAGGGGTACGAGCAGTACTTC. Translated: CASSQREGYEQYF.

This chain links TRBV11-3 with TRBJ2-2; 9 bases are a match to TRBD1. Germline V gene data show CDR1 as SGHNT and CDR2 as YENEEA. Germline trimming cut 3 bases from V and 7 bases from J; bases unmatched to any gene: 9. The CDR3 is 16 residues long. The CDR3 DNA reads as TGTGCCAGCAGCTTCCCCGGACAGGGGAGGGGCGGGGAGCTGTTTTTT. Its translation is CASSFPGQGRGGELFF.

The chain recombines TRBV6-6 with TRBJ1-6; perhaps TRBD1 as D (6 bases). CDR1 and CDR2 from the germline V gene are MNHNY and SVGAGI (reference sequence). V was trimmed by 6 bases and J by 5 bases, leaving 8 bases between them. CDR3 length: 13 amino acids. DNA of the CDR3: TGTGCCAGCAGCAGGGGAAATAATTCACCCCTCCACTTT. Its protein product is CASSRGNNSPLHF.

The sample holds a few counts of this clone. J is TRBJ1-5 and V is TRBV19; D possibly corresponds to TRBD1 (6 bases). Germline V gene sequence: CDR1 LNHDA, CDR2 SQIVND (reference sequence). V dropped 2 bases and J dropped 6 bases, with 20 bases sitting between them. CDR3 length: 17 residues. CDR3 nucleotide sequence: TGTGCCAGTAGTATACAGGGGCAGGGAGATCGGGGTCAGCCCCAGCATTTT. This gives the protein CASSIQGQGDRGQPQHF.

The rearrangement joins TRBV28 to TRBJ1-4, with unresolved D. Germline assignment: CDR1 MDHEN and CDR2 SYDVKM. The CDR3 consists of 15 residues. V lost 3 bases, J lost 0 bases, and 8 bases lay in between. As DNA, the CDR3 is TGTGCCAGCAGTTTCTGGCTTGCAACTAATGAAAAACTGTTTTTT. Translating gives CASSFWLATNEKLFF.

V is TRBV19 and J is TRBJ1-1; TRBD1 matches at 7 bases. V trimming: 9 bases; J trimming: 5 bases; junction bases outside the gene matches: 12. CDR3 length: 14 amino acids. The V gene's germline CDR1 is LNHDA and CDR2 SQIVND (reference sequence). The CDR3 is CASENRGGGTEAFF. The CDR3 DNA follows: TGTGCCAGCGAAAACAGGGGTGGGGGGACTGAAGCTTTCTTT. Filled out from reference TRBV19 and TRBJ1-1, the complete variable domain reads DGGITQSPKYLFRKEGQNVTLSCEQNLNHDAMYWYRQDPGQGLRLIYYSQIVNDFQKGDIAEGYSVSREKKESFPLTVTSAQKNPTAFYLCASENRGGGTEAFFGQGTRLTVV.